The sequence of this TCR beta chain was determined in a study of regulatory T cells in long-lasting Graves disease. Study-wide findings and caveats: New patients shared fewer public clonotypes (roughly 1,000) than persistent patients did (2,741). It is possible that accuracy was reduced by the small size of the sample.

The CDR3 length is 14 residues. Germline V gene sequence: CDR1 SNHLY, CDR2 FYNNEI. J lost 4 bases, V lost 8 bases, and 8 bases had no gene match. This clonotype was counted many times. Its antigen is undetermined. Time point here: newly diagnosed GD, antithyroid drugs for less than 3 months. PBMCs provided the RNA from which the TCR library was made. Enrollment of patients was through an endocrinology department in Xi'an, China. In building TCR beta libraries, iRepertoire HTBI primers were used together with Arm-PCR of CDR3 regions. In TCRdb, the multiplex PCR reads were re-called with MiXCR into one record per CDR3 protein. This sample has 500,000 to 700,000 distinct CDR3 sequences, with around 17% found just once. This sample also appeared in a second study, on T cells in Graves' hyperthyroidism and ophthalmopathy.

The sample consisted of peripheral blood mononuclear cells (PBMCs), taken at new diagnosis, from a patient treated with antithyroid drugs. The sequence derives from a woman aged 25-40 years with Graves disease. The rearrangement uses TRBV2 and TRBJ1-5, with TRBD1 matching 7 bases. CDR3 sequence: CASETGYLNQPQHF. The CDR3 bases are TGTGCCAGCGAGACAGGGTACCTGAATCAGCCCCAGCATTTT.